The rows below give T cell receptor beta chains drawn from one sample of a study of regulatory T cells in long-lasting Graves disease. One entry per CDR3 protein, called by TCRdb with MiXCR from the multiplex PCR reads. The sample lists about 530,000 distinct CDR3 sequences, about 15% seen once, with 20% to 30% in the top ten. Another study also made use of these data, one on T cells in Graves' hyperthyroidism and ophthalmopathy.

Material: peripheral blood mononuclear cells (PBMCs), obtained at new diagnosis, from a patient treated with antithyroid drugs. The receptors shown here come from a woman aged 40-60 years with Graves disease. The conserved cysteine and the conserved F or W are not part of the CDR3 here.

CDR3 protein,V gene,J gene
ASRITGAYGYT,TRBV12-3/TRBV12-4,TRBJ1-2
ASSEAWVGEKLF,TRBV2,TRBJ1-4
ASSSQGGRNSPLH,TRBV28,TRBJ1-6
ASTSRDRVLETQY,TRBV2,TRBJ2-5
SARPLGQGIPPAF,TRBV20-1,TRBJ1-1
ASNRDRINEKLF,TRBV6-2/TRBV6-3,TRBJ1-4
ASSYSMFISSTDTQY,TRBV6-2/TRBV6-3,TRBJ2-3
ATHEIWFAYEQY,TRBV24-1,TRBJ2-7
ASSESMTDKTAQY,TRBV10-1,TRBJ2-5
SVPGTGSLNTEAF,TRBV29-1,TRBJ1-1
ASSFKRAGGPYEQY,TRBV5-1,TRBJ2-7
ASSLSVSGANVLT,TRBV7-3,TRBJ2-6
SARDTYASYEQY,TRBV20-1,TRBJ2-7
ASSRSGGARTGELF,TRBV3-1,TRBJ2-2
ASSNDRGLDSPLH,TRBV7-9,TRBJ1-6
ASSARQGRGDNSPLH,TRBV18,TRBJ1-6
ASSPLGQGNMNTEAS,TRBV5-1,TRBJ1-1
ASSPTSGPHRETQY,TRBV7-9,TRBJ2-5
ASSLQLNYGYT,TRBV28,TRBJ1-2
ASSLYGGLSYEQY,TRBV7-3,TRBJ2-7
ATSPRAFTTNEKLF,TRBV15,TRBJ1-4
ATQPGTPGPYEQY,TRBV3-1,TRBJ2-7
ASSRSTIRYEQY,TRBV3-1,TRBJ2-7
ASSHPGLEQF,TRBV7-2,TRBJ2-1
ASSSMNSNQPQH,TRBV12-3/TRBV12-4,TRBJ1-5
ASSLGGPQGRGNQPQH,TRBV28,TRBJ1-5
ASTYRQGRYGYT,TRBV28,TRBJ1-2
SARDQGGGGYT,TRBV20-1,TRBJ1-2
ASSIRGAAGNTIY,TRBV19,TRBJ1-3
ASSNTGTGGNEQF,TRBV28,TRBJ2-1
ASSPRTGHLEGYT,TRBV6-1,TRBJ1-2
ASSLMGGGPGNEQF,TRBV7-3,TRBJ2-1
ASSPWDGYSNQPQH,TRBV12-3/TRBV12-4,TRBJ1-5
ASSEDGTGTLDTQY,TRBV6-2/TRBV6-3,TRBJ2-3
ASSLERITDTQY,TRBV5-1,TRBJ2-3
AWRRTSGGSHWVDEQY,TRBV30,TRBJ2-7
ASSRYSGDPYNEQF,TRBV3-1,TRBJ2-1
ATSSGGVYQETQY,TRBV15,TRBJ2-5
SARDPTGTNEKLF,TRBV20-1,TRBJ1-4
ASSYVQGGNQPQH,TRBV6-2/TRBV6-3,TRBJ1-5
ASSLFLPDEAF,TRBV28,TRBJ1-1
ASSPEGLASTDTQY,TRBV2,TRBJ2-3
ASSIPTGGPWDTEAF,TRBV19,TRBJ1-1
ASSHPGGLETQY,TRBV4-1,TRBJ2-5
ASSIRGSETQY,TRBV19,TRBJ2-5
ASSPTSGGWLDTQY,TRBV7-3,TRBJ2-3
ASSYSPGGAETQY,TRBV11-2,NA
SAIDAGQGTIEAF,TRBV20-1,TRBJ1-1
ASGHGGWYEQY,TRBV10-2,TRBJ2-7
ASSSRPIDSEQY,TRBV7-6,TRBJ2-7
ASSLRAVEGNTIY,TRBV5-1,TRBJ1-3
ATSGRQGAGTEAF,TRBV15,TRBJ1-1